This TCR beta chain was obtained from a study of shared clonotypes between healthy human individuals. The study, taken as a whole, reports: Measured sharing among donors was expected to vary with sequencing depth.

From germline, CDR1 is MNHEY and CDR2 SMNVEV (reference sequence). V shed 5 bases and J 5 bases; nucleotides not matched to a gene: 5. The CDR3 consists of 14 residues. For this clone: What it binds is unknown.

Measured with immunoSEQ multiplex PCR; TCRdb has only the in-frame clones, and not every one. Of around 2,000,000 clones listed, 90% to 95% are singletons. The chain employs TRBV27 and TRBJ2-3; 9 nucleotides match TRBD1. The sequencing sample was made of naive CD4+ T cells sorted from blood. Described subset: CD45RA+ positively selected. The clonotype comes from a man between 18 and 35 years old in good health. CDR3 loop: CASSRDREGDTQYF. The CDR3 DNA follows: TGTGCCAGCAGTCGGGACAGGGAAGGAGATACGCAGTATTTT.